Listed below are T cell receptor beta chains from one sample, sequenced in a study of identical twins. A single record per CDR3 protein comes from TCRdb applying MiXCR to the 5' RACE reads. The sample lists around 200,000 distinct CDR3 sequences, about a tenth seen once, with about 5.5% in the top ten. The sequenced sample consisted of memory (CD45RO+) T cells sorted from blood. The receptors shown here come from a woman between 18 and 30 years old in good health. CDR3s include the opening cysteine and the closing phenylalanine or tryptophan. The D gene is left open where the match is weak. Clone size appears in some rows only: once, few, many, or a class for an expanded clone.

D gene,J gene,V gene,clone size,CDR3 protein,CDR3 DNA
TRBD2,TRBJ2-1,TRBV3-1,many,CASSQESGGSSYNEQFF,TGTGCCAGCAGCCAAGAGAGCGGGGGGAGCTCCTACAATGAGCAGTTCTTC
NA,TRBJ2-4,TRBV7-9,NA,CASSLASTGATQYF,TGTGCCAGCAGCCTCGCTAGCACCGGGGCGACTCAGTACTTC
NA,TRBJ1-5,TRBV2,NA,CASSSYRNNQPQHF,TGTGCCAGCAGTAGTTATCGGAACAATCAGCCCCAGCATTTT
TRBD2,TRBJ2-1,TRBV2,NA,CASSTMTSGLEQFF,TGTGCCAGCAGTACAATGACTAGCGGGCTGGAGCAGTTCTTC
NA,TRBJ2-7,TRBV7-3,few,CASSFNQGANEQYF,TGTGCCAGCAGCTTTAACCAAGGCGCTAACGAGCAGTACTTC
TRBD2,TRBJ2-5,TRBV12-3/TRBV12-4,many,CAAGGIGTQYF,TGTGCCGCGGGGGGGATTGGGACCCAGTACTTC
NA,TRBJ2-7,TRBV5-1,NA,CASSLGGEKINYEQYF,TGCGCCAGCAGCTTGGGGGGTGAGAAAATCAACTACGAGCAGTACTTC
TRBD1,TRBJ1-5,TRBV30,NA,CAWSGTGDQPQHF,TGTGCCTGGAGTGGGACAGGGGATCAGCCCCAGCATTTT
NA,TRBJ2-2,TRBV5-5,NA,CASSLEGGTTGELFF,TGTGCCAGCAGCTTGGAAGGTGGCACCACCGGGGAGCTGTTTTTT
NA,TRBJ2-7,TRBV10-3,NA,CAIQPTSNYEQYF,TGTGCCATCCAGCCAACTAGTAACTACGAGCAGTACTTC
NA,TRBJ2-5,TRBV5-1,NA,CASSPGTQTRETQYF,TGCGCCAGCAGCCCCGGGACTCAGACGAGGGAGACCCAGTACTTC
TRBD1,TRBJ2-1,TRBV7-8,many,CASSLAGRGKSNEQFF,TGTGCCAGCAGCTTAGCGGGCAGGGGGAAGAGCAATGAGCAGTTCTTC
NA,TRBJ2-1,TRBV12-3/TRBV12-4,NA,CASREGRREQFF,TGTGCCAGCAGGGAGGGTCGAAGGGAGCAGTTCTTC
TRBD2,TRBJ2-5,TRBV7-2,NA,CASSPHLADLKVGTQYF,TGTGCCAGCAGCCCCCATCTAGCGGACCTAAAGGTTGGGACCCAGTACTTC
TRBD1,TRBJ2-1,TRBV20-1,NA,CSASRDSYNEQFF,TGCAGTGCTAGTAGGGACAGTTACAATGAGCAGTTCTTC
TRBD2,TRBJ2-1,TRBV20-1,many,CSARGGLAPEQFF,TGCAGTGCTAGAGGTGGACTAGCGCCTGAGCAGTTCTTC
TRBD1,TRBJ1-1,TRBV5-1,many,CASSGGQGGAEAFF,TGCGCCAGCAGCGGGGGACAGGGTGGCGCTGAAGCTTTCTTT
NA,TRBJ2-2,TRBV4-3,NA,CASSPSQGPGELFF,TGCGCCAGCAGCCCTTCACAGGGCCCCGGGGAGCTGTTTTTT
NA,TRBJ2-1,TRBV12-3/TRBV12-4,NA,CASRETGSSYNEQFF,TGTGCCAGCAGGGAAACAGGGAGCTCCTACAATGAGCAGTTCTTC
NA,TRBJ1-1,TRBV4-1,few,CASSQVFGVLSEAFF,TGCGCCAGCAGCCAAGTATTTGGGGTTTTGAGTGAAGCTTTCTTT